A selection of T cell receptor beta chains follows, all from one sample in a study of human T cells and chemical hapten exposure. TCRdb used MiXCR to reprocess the RACE reads, holding one entry per CDR3 protein. The data contain around 120,000 distinct CDR3 sequences, approximately 12% of them singletons. The source was whole blood, collected in connection with sensitization to the hapten diphenylcyclopropenone (DPC). These receptors originate from a woman aged 18-30 years with alopecia areata. Some clones in this sample may be carry-over from other donors' samples. Each CDR3 is given with its conserved first and last residue. Fields, in order: V gene, J gene, CDR3 protein.

>TRBV7-2|TRBJ1-2
CASSSLPYYGYTF
>TRBV7-8|TRBJ1-2
CASSFRDNNGYTF
>TRBV7-6|TRBJ1-6
CASSLTAPTRLPNSPLHF
>TRBV10-2|TRBJ2-3
CASTMTRSTDTQYF
>TRBV19|TRBJ2-5
CASTNRGQGETQYF
>TRBV27|TRBJ2-7
CASSPLYLGAYEQYF
>TRBV27|TRBJ1-2
CASRANYGYTF
>TRBV25-1|TRBJ1-2
CASSEYRYGYTF
>TRBV3-1|TRBJ2-3
CASRERGASTDTQYF
>TRBV5-1|TRBJ2-5
CASSLGTGGRETQYF
>TRBV6-6|TRBJ2-7
CASSYYRDDEQYF
>TRBV29-1|TRBJ1-1
CSVGERGTEAFF
>TRBV6-5|TRBJ2-1
CASSYSVTNEQFF
>TRBV12-5|TRBJ1-1
CASGWAEAFF
>TRBV20-1|TRBJ1-2
CSAPGQGEYGYTF
>TRBV4-3|TRBJ2-1
CASSQDVRSGGYNEQFF
>TRBV4-3|TRBJ1-1
CASSRFGQPNTEAFF
>TRBV7-9|TRBJ2-7
CASSLVGERYEQYF
>TRBV28|TRBJ2-3
CASSSADTQYF
>TRBV11-3|TRBJ2-3
CASSFRSDRAGADTQYF
>TRBV12-3/TRBV12-4|TRBJ2-5
CASSHYGTSAYKETQYF
>TRBV7-2|TRBJ1-4
CASSLAAGTNEKLFF
>TRBV15|TRBJ2-7
CATSRDYQDRPYEQYF
>TRBV18|TRBJ1-1
CASSLRTGQNTEAFF
>TRBV11-2|TRBJ1-5
CASSLDSHNQPQHF
>TRBV12-3/TRBV12-4|TRBJ1-6
CASRQTGPPRGSPLHF
>TRBV20-1|TRBJ2-7
CSASRPSGGSSYEQYF
>TRBV25-1|TRBJ1-4
CASSFAGTGREKLFF
>TRBV4-2|TRBJ1-1
CASSQEGSAELNTEAFF
>TRBV19|TRBJ1-2
CASYTPNYGYTF
>TRBV10-1|TRBJ2-3
CASSVGGSTDTQYF
>TRBV6-6|TRBJ2-2
CASSYKANTGELFF
>TRBV7-6|TRBJ2-1
CASSRGLAGSSYNEQFF
>TRBV7-2|TRBJ1-1
CASSLVLDGAEAFF
>TRBV29-1|TRBJ2-7
CSVELGGGGEQYF
>TRBV6-5|TRBJ2-2
CASTMRTGANTGELFF
>TRBV20-1|TRBJ1-3
CSASGTGSGNTIYF
>TRBV25-1|TRBJ2-5
CASSGTVQETQYF
>TRBV12-3/TRBV12-4|TRBJ2-1
CASRIGQIRSNNEQFF
>TRBV12-3/TRBV12-4|TRBJ2-1
CASSLLQGNREQFF
>TRBV19|TRBJ2-3
CASSTLGSGQRGGQGSDTQYF
>TRBV6-2/TRBV6-3|TRBJ1-3
CASSYDSSSGNTIYF
>TRBV25-1|TRBJ2-3
CASRGPASTDTQYF
>TRBV7-9|TRBJ1-6
CASSSADLVQNSPLHF
>TRBV4-3|TRBJ1-4
CASSQDRTGGNEKLFF
>TRBV30|TRBJ1-5
CAWSVGQGYQPQHF
>TRBV11-2|TRBJ2-1
CASSLRTSSYNEQFF
>TRBV2|TRBJ2-2
CASPSPHTGELFF
>TRBV12-3/TRBV12-4|TRBJ1-2
CASSLILGGAGYTF
>TRBV7-9|TRBJ2-7
CASSADRKSYEQYF
>TRBV2|TRBJ1-1
CASSPTRQGEAFF
>TRBV7-9|TRBJ2-3
CASSLAMGGKSSQYF
>TRBV27|TRBJ2-7
CASSVNWDRVSEQYF
>TRBV20-1|TRBJ1-5
CSAREIAPGGGQPQHF
>TRBV7-8|TRBJ2-3
CASSLQSDTDTQYF
>TRBV5-1|TRBJ1-4
CASSLGTGNEKLFF
>TRBV7-6|TRBJ2-6
CASRDRGQGANVLTF
>TRBV6-5|TRBJ2-7
CASSYSKLAGVPYEQYF
>TRBV4-3|TRBJ1-2
CASSQEGQGRSYGYTF